This TCR beta chain was captured in a study of lymphopenia after photon versus proton radiotherapy. Generated by immunoSEQ multiplex PCR, the TCRdb table keeps only in-frame clones and is missing some. The sample lists 25,000 to 30,000 clones, 80% to 90% occurring once. On this clone itself: Antigen unknown.

Study-wide results and limits: Better survival with proton therapy was suggested as possible, not demonstrated. Proton therapy kept repertoires fairly stable, unlike photons, which gained effector/memory cells. After lymphocyte nadir, photon-treated repertoires showed oligoclonal expansion, especially CD8+ Temra.

Germline values: CDR1 SGHNT, CDR2 YENEEA. CDR3 length: 15 residues. The V gene end was trimmed by 3 bases and the J gene end by 7 bases; junction bases not matched to a gene: 8. This receptor was obtained from a man aged 45-65 years with gastric cancer. The sequencing here drew on peripheral blood, taken from a patient treated with photon-based radiotherapy. This chain uses TRBV11-3 with TRBJ2-1, with 8 nucleotides matching TRBD1. In nucleotides, the CDR3 is TGTGCCAGCAGCTTTGGAGACAGGGGAAGAAATGAGCAGTTCTTC. Encoded protein: CASSFGDRGRNEQFF.